The following is a TCR beta chain sequence with its context. The sample comes from a study of cytomegalovirus exposure and HLA in healthy donors. V shed 5 bases, J shed 8 bases, and the junction held 16 bases outside the gene matches. The CDR3 is 16 amino acids. Germline CDR1 and CDR2: MNHEY and SMNVEV (reference sequence). The donors were members of the validation cohort comprising about 120 subjects, separate from the roughly 700-subject first cohort. The repertoire was sequenced with immunoSEQ multiplex PCR; TCRdb's copy has only in-frame clones and lacks some. Counted here are 170,000 or so clones, about 86% occurring once; the ten biggest clones make up about 2.8%.

The clonotype comes from a woman aged 18-30 years in good health and CMV-seropositive. The sample consisted of PBMCs. The chain employs TRBV27 and TRBJ1-2; 8 bases map to TRBD1. The DNA of the CDR3 is TGTGCCAGCAGTGACCGACAGGGGCCCAGGTCAGGCGGCTACACCTTC. Protein sequence: CASSDRQGPRSGGYTF.